This T cell receptor beta chain was recorded in a study of cytomegalovirus exposure and HLA in healthy donors. PCR employed 60 Vbeta and 13 Jbeta primers. The table came from immunoSEQ multiplex PCR; TCRdb's copy has only in-frame clones and leaves some out. The data show roughly 130,000 clones, over 60% seen once. With V trimmed by 5 bases and J by 0 bases, 6 bases remained unmatched. CDR3 length: 15 residues. Germline V CDR1 and CDR2: MNHEY, SVGAGI. The chain joins TRBV6-5 to TRBJ2-7; 8 nucleotides agree with TRBD1. This TCR derives from a man aged 18 to 30 in good health and CMV-seronegative. The sequencing sample was made of PBMCs. The CDR3: CASSHGQGSSYEQYF. In DNA form, the CDR3 reads TGTGCCAGCAGTCACGGACAGGGCTCCTCCTACGAGCAGTACTTC.